This T cell receptor beta chain appears in the sequencing data of a study of T cell responses to AZD1222 COVID-19 vaccine. Notes on the study in general: In the spike-specific TCR repertoire, nearly half reportedly target unmutated variant regions. Mostly white British, mostly female donors; authors suggested clonal diversity may be underestimated.

In the case of this clone: The antigen remains unidentified.

The table came from immunoSEQ multiplex PCR; TCRdb's copy has only in-frame clones and leaves some out. In the table there are about 100,000 clones, over 80% of which are singletons. Per the germline V gene, CDR1 is MGHRA and CDR2 is YSYEKL. This CDR3 spans 18 amino acids. V lost 0 bases to trimming and J lost 1 base; unmatched junction nucleotides: 6. This clonotype was sampled from an adult who received the AZD1222 COVID-19 vaccine. The sequenced sample was peripheral blood, obtained 28 days after the second AZD1222 dose. This chain links TRBV4-1 with TRBJ2-5; 12 bases map to TRBD2. The CDR3 is CASSQEKLAGGVQETQYF. The CDR3 DNA follows: TGCGCCAGCAGCCAAGAAAAACTAGCGGGGGGAGTCCAAGAGACCCAGTACTTC.